One and the same sample provided the 24 T cell receptor beta chains below, sequenced in a study of blood T cell repertoires in COVID-19. Libraries were prepared by immunoSEQ multiplex PCR; TCRdb keeps only in-frame clonotypes and omits some of them. The sample shows under 200,000 clones, less than 85% of them seen only once. What was sequenced was peripheral blood. All receptors come from a woman aged 55 to 70 with COVID-19, enrolled during active disease.

The rearrangement uses TRBV4-3 and TRBJ2-7; weak D call: TRBD1 (5 bases). V was cut by 0 bases and J by 1 base, with 10 bases left in between. The germline V gene has CDR1 LGHNA and CDR2 YSLEER. This CDR3 is 15 amino acids long. The CDR3 loop is CASSQDRVASYEQYF. DNA of the CDR3: TGCGCCAGCAGCCAAGACAGGGTAGCTTCCTACGAGCAGTACTTC.

The chain carries TRBV7-9 and TRBJ2-2; TRBD1 matches 8 bases. The V and J ends lost 2 bases and 6 bases, in that order; junction bases with no gene match: 11. The CDR3 has 17 residues. CDR1 and CDR2 from the germline V gene are SEHNR and FQNEAQ (reference sequence). CDR3 in amino acids: CASSLMQGAPVPGELFF. For the CDR3, the DNA is TGTGCCAGCAGCTTAATGCAGGGGGCGCCGGTCCCCGGGGAGCTGTTTTTT.

This rearrangement joins TRBV28 to TRBJ2-7, with 8 positions matching TRBD2. Trimming removed 6 bases from V and 6 bases from J; junction bases left unmatched: 1. Germline V gene lookup returns CDR1 MDHEN and CDR2 SYDVKM. The CDR3 contains 11 residues. The CDR3 sequence: CASRTSVEQYF. The CDR3 DNA reads as TGTGCCAGCAGGACTAGCGTCGAGCAGTACTTC. Using reference TRBV28 and TRBJ2-7 for the parts outside the CDR3, the full variable domain is DVKVTQSSRYLVKRTGEKVFLECVQDMDHENMFWYRQDPGLGLRLIYFSYDVKMKEKGDIPEGYSVSREKKERFSLILESASTNQTSMYLCASRTSVEQYFGPGTRLTVT.

The chain employs TRBV18 and TRBJ2-1, with 11 bases aligning to TRBD2. The germline gives CDR1 KGHSH, CDR2 LQKENI. Trimming removed 6 bases from V and 5 bases from J; junction bases left unmatched: 3. This CDR3 is built from 14 residues. CDR3 region: CASSGTSGNNEQFF. In nucleotides, the CDR3 is TGTGCCAGCTCCGGGACTAGCGGTAACAATGAGCAGTTCTTC.

The chain employs TRBV1 and TRBJ2-3; the D call TRBD1 from the table was never checked on the DNA. TRBV1 is designated a pseudogene. The CDR3 covers 17 residues. The DNA of the CDR3 is TGCACCAGCAGCCGAGACTTCTGGGACAGGAGCACAGATACGCAGTATTTT. It specifies CTSSRDFWDRSTDTQYF.

The V call is TRBV5-5, the J call TRBJ2-3, with TRBD2 as a possible D gene (6 bases). Per the germline V gene, CDR1 is SGHKS and CDR2 is YYEKEE (reference sequence). The CDR3 is made up of 14 amino acids. V lost 0 bases and J lost 3, with 8 bases in between. CDR3 DNA: TGTGCCAGCAGCTTGGCGGCGGGGACAGATACGCAGTATTTT. Translating gives CASSLAAGTDTQYF.

J is TRBJ1-3 and V is TRBV15; the D gene is possibly TRBD1 (5 bases). CDR3 length equals 14 residues. Trimming removed 0 bases at V and 8 bases at J, with 11 bases between. From germline, CDR1 is LNHNV and CDR2 YYDKDF (reference sequence). CDR3 protein: CATSRDRGRDTIYF. The DNA for the CDR3 is TGTGCCACCAGCAGAGATCGGGGGAGAGACACCATATATTTT.

The chain employs TRBV29-1 and TRBJ1-2; TRBD1 matches at 7 bases. The CDR3 spans 15 residues. V was pared by 3 bases and J by 5 bases, with 12 bases of the junction left unmatched. The germline V gene has CDR1 SQVTM and CDR2 ANQGSEA. The CDR3 loop reads CSVDPTGAGLYGYTF. The CDR3 bases are TGCAGCGTTGACCCAACAGGGGCAGGGTTATATGGCTACACCTTC.

The chain carries TRBV7-9 and TRBJ2-5; D is perhaps TRBD1 (6 bases). The CDR3 contains 16 residues. The germline CDR1 and CDR2 sequences are SEHNR and FQNEAQ (reference sequence). The V and J ends lost 5 bases and 3 bases respectively, with 19 bases between them. The CDR3 loop reads CASSPMGAALEETQYF. CDR3 sequence (DNA): TGTGCCAGCAGCCCCATGGGGGCGGCTCTGGAAGAGACCCAGTACTTC.

The V call is TRBV7-2, the J call TRBJ1-5; D perhaps matches TRBD1 (5 bases). Germline V gives CDR1 SGHTA, CDR2 FQGNSA. This CDR3 is 16 amino acids long. V lost 5 bases and J 0 bases, leaving 14 bases between the germline ends. CDR3 DNA: TGTGCCAGCAGCCCAAATGCAGGGAATAGCAATCAGCCCCAGCATTTT. Amino acids: CASSPNAGNSNQPQHF.

V usage is TRBV14 and J usage is TRBJ1-1; D uncertain. V lost 4 bases to trimming and J lost 0 bases, with 12 bases between them. The CDR3 runs to 15 residues. CDR1 and CDR2 (germline): SGHDN, FVKESK. Here the CDR3 reads CASSRLDGLNTEAFF. The CDR3 DNA follows: TGTGCCAGCAGCCGACTAGACGGTTTGAACACTGAAGCTTTCTTT.

This sequence joins TRBV7-9 and TRBJ1-1, with D possibly matching TRBD1 (5 bases). The CDR3 consists of 16 residues. Trimming cost V 8 bases and J 1 base, with 20 bases left between them. CDR1 and CDR2 (germline): SEHNR, FQNEAQ (reference sequence). The CDR3 nucleotides read TGTGCCAGCTCCCCCCCGGGGGGATGGGGGAACACTGAAGCTTTCTTT. It specifies CASSPPGGWGNTEAFF. The entire variable domain, with the rest obtained from reference TRBV7-9 and TRBJ1-1, is as follows: DTGVSQNPRHKITKRGQNVTFRCDPISEHNRLYWYRQTLGQGPEFLTYFQNEAQLEKSRLLSDRFSAERPKGSFSTLEIQRTEQGDSAMYLCASSPPGGWGNTEAFFGQGTRLTVV.

This chain links TRBV3-1 (or the pseudogene TRBV3-2) with TRBJ2-5; D gene uncertain. V was pared by 10 bases and J by 9 bases, with 9 bases between. This CDR3 region has 9 residues. Germline CDR1 reads LGHDT; CDR2 reads YNNKEL (reference sequence). CDR3 in amino acids: CATARAQYF. The DNA for the CDR3 is TGTGCCACAGCCCGGGCCCAGTACTTC.

The chain recombines TRBV5-4 with TRBJ1-3; D is ambiguous. The CDR3 has 16 amino acids. Germline lookup yields CDR1 SGHNT and CDR2 YYREEE (reference sequence). The V gene lost 3 bases and the J gene lost 0 bases, with 13 bases spanning the gap. The CDR3 DNA reads as TGTGCCAGCAGCTCACGCGACGGGTCCTCTGGAAACACCATATATTTT. This translates into CASSSRDGSSGNTIYF.

The rearrangement uses TRBV4-1 and TRBJ2-2; TRBD1 matches at 9 bases. Germline V gene data show CDR1 as MGHRA and CDR2 as YSYEKL. Trimming took 2 bases from V and 2 from J; bases not matched to a gene: 12. The CDR3 has 19 amino acids. CDR3 in amino acids: CASSQPTGGAAPNTGELFF. CDR3 in DNA: TGCGCCAGCAGCCAACCAACAGGGGGCGCGGCTCCTAACACCGGGGAGCTGTTTTTT.

The rearrangement links TRBV5-4 to TRBJ2-5; TRBD1 matches 7 bases. The CDR3 spans 14 residues. Germline V gene data show CDR1 as SGHNT and CDR2 as YYREEE (reference sequence). V trimming: 7 bases; J trimming: 5 bases; junction bases outside the gene matches: 11. CDR3 sequence: CASGRAGGRETQYF. CDR3 coding DNA: TGTGCCAGCGGTCGGGCAGGGGGAAGGGAGACCCAGTACTTC.

In its sample, this clone was seen a few times. The genes are TRBV5-3 and TRBJ1-1, with 9 positions matching TRBD1. TRBV5-3 is designated an ORF whose function remains uncertain. The length of the CDR3 is 18 residues. The V segment lost 0 bases and the J segment 5 bases; nucleotides outside the gene matches: 14. The CDR3 loop reads CARSLETLIPDRGTEAFF. In DNA, the CDR3 is TGTGCCAGAAGCTTGGAGACCCTTATCCCTGACAGGGGGACTGAAGCTTTCTTT.

The V call is TRBV15, the J call TRBJ2-3; D possibly corresponds to TRBD2 (5 bases). V lost 0 bases to trimming and J lost 6 bases, with 13 bases between them. The CDR3 length is 15 residues. Germline V gives CDR1 LNHNV, CDR2 YYDKDF (reference sequence). CDR3 loop: CATSRDRTERDTQYF. The CDR3 coding sequence is TGTGCCACCAGCAGAGATCGAACAGAGCGGGATACGCAGTATTTT.

The chain links TRBV5-1 to TRBJ1-4, with a tentative D call TRBD1 (6 bases). The germline V and J ends were trimmed by 0 bases and 5 bases, with 14 bases remaining between them. Germline V gene sequence: CDR1 SGHRS, CDR2 YFSETQ. The CDR3 covers 16 residues. CDR3: CASSLGAGQPNEKLFF. The CDR3 nucleotides read TGCGCCAGCAGCTTGGGTGCTGGACAGCCGAATGAAAAACTGTTTTTT. Supplemented by reference TRBV5-1 and TRBJ1-4, the full variable domain reads KAGVTQTPRYLIKTRGQQVTLSCSPISGHRSVSWYQQTPGQGLQFLFEYFSETQRNKGNFPGRFSGRQFSNSRSEMNVSTLELGDSALYLCASSLGAGQPNEKLFFGSGTQLSVL.

DNA for the CDR3: TGTGCCAGCAGGAGACAGGGGGCAGGCGGCTACACCTTC. Protein sequence: CASRRQGAGGYTF. This sequence joins TRBV6-5 and TRBJ1-2; 10 bases agree with TRBD1. The ends lost 6 bases at V and 8 bases at J; junction bases unmatched: 6. Germline V gene sequence: CDR1 MNHEY, CDR2 SVGAGI. The CDR3 loop spans 13 amino acids.

This clone was counted a single time. The rearrangement joins TRBV7-9 to TRBJ2-7; D is undetermined. The CDR3 has 12 residues. Trimming pared 3 bases from V and 2 bases from J, leaving 5 bases between. Germline CDR1 and CDR2: SEHNR and FQNEAQ (reference sequence). In DNA, the CDR3 is TGTGCCAGCAGCTTGGCGGCCTACGAGCAGTACTTC. Translated: CASSLAAYEQYF.

This chain links TRBV6-1 with TRBJ1-6; D is unclear. The V end lost 0 bases, the J end lost 10 bases, and 4 bases lay between the germline ends. The CDR3 has 12 amino acids. Germline V gene data show CDR1 as MNHNS and CDR2 as SASEGT. In DNA, the CDR3 is TGTGCCAGCAGTGAAGCGCGGTCACCCCTCCACTTT. The encoded protein is CASSEARSPLHF.

The rearrangement links TRBV7-3 to TRBJ2-3; 8 bases map to TRBD2. The CDR3 extends over 15 amino acids. Unmatched junction bases numbered 4, after V lost 5 bases and J lost 0 bases. The germline V gene has CDR1 SGHTA and CDR2 FQGTGA. CDR3 in DNA: TGTGCCAGCAGCCAAACTAGCGGAAGCACAGATACGCAGTATTTT. It is translated as CASSQTSGSTDTQYF.

J is TRBJ2-1 and V is TRBV5-1; 11 bases match TRBD2. CDR1 is SGHRS, CDR2 YFSETQ, per germline. Trimming cost V 2 bases and J 4 bases; bases outside gene matches: 5. This CDR3 is built from 16 residues. The CDR3 sequence: CASSFPGTSGYNEQFF. As DNA, the CDR3 is TGCGCCAGCAGCTTCCCGGGGACTAGCGGTTACAATGAGCAGTTCTTC.